The present T cell receptor (beta chain) was sequenced within a study of regulatory T cells in long-lasting Graves disease. Whole-study results and caveats: Relative to newly diagnosed Graves' patients, persistent ones had lower TCR diversity.

Regarding time point: newly diagnosed GD, antithyroid drugs for less than 3 months. Preparation of the TCR library used RNA extracted from PBMCs. It was by American Thyroid Association guidelines that Graves' disease was diagnosed. Collection of peripheral blood (roughly 9 milliliters) was done using EDTA tubes. This clonotype was counted ten times or more. Its antigen remains unidentified. Combining iRepertoire HTBI primers with Arm-PCR of CDR3 regions, the authors built TCR beta libraries. MiXCR, run by TCRdb on the multiplex PCR reads, gives a single entry per CDR3 protein. Altogether 450,000 to 700,000 distinct CDR3 sequences are present, roughly 13% being singletons, with the ten largest covering over 7.5%. The CDR3 has 14 amino acids. J gave up 3 bases and V 3 bases, and 3 bases lay outside the gene matches. The same data also went into a second study, on T cells in Graves' hyperthyroidism and ophthalmopathy.

The sequence was obtained from a man aged 30-40 years with Graves disease. The sequences come from peripheral blood mononuclear cells (PBMCs), collected at new diagnosis, from a patient treated with antithyroid drugs. The V and J genes are TRBV12-3 or TRBV12-4 and TRBJ2-3, with TRBD2 matching over 7 bases. The CDR3: CASSLAGVTDTQYF. CDR3 nucleotides: TGTGCCAGCAGTTTGGCGGGAGTTACAGATACGCAGTATTTT.